The 27 T cell receptor beta chains presented below share a single source sample, sequenced in a study of T cells after yellow fever vaccination. Using its own MiXCR run on the 5' RACE reads, TCRdb lists one record per CDR3 protein. Among about 4,600 distinct CDR3 sequences listed, about 4% were seen once. The input for sequencing was PBMCs, either bulk or a sorted T-cell subset (CD4+, CD8+, memory, or dextramer-sorted; not recorded which), taken 15 days after the yellow fever booster vaccination. These TCRs come from a man aged 25 to 45 who received the YFV17D yellow fever vaccine.

This clonotype is deemed medium-sized (0.01 to 0.1%). The rearrangement joins TRBV5-1 to TRBJ1-1, with D hard to call. Trimming shortened V by 2 bases and J by 10 bases, and 15 bases separated the two germline ends. There are 13 residues in the CDR3. The germline CDR1 and CDR2 sequences are SGHRS and YFSETQ. CDR3 amino acids: CASSFTGEGGAFF. In DNA, the CDR3 is TGCGCCAGCAGCTTTACTGGGGAAGGAGGAGCTTTCTTT.

In its sample, this clonotype was seen a few times. A much larger clone is a single base away; this may be a read error. V usage is TRBV10-3 and J usage is TRBJ2-5, with D hard to call. Trimming left V 3 bases short and J 5 bases short, with 7 bases between. The CDR3 is 12 amino acids. Germline V gene data show CDR1 as ENHRY and CDR2 as SYGVKD. The CDR3 protein is CAISEPSETQYF. Written as DNA, the CDR3 is TGTGCCATCAGTGAACCTAGTGAGACCCAGTACTTC.

This clonotype has just a few counts. The chain joins TRBV7-9 to TRBJ1-2, with D hard to call. The CDR3 spans 14 residues. The germline V and J ends were trimmed by 0 bases and 0 bases, with 5 bases remaining between them. Germline CDR1 and CDR2: SEHNR and FQNEAQ (reference sequence). The CDR3 sequence: CASSLAVSNYGYTF. The CDR3 DNA is TGTGCCAGCAGCTTAGCAGTATCTAACTATGGCTACACCTTC. The full variable domain, rest sourced from reference TRBV7-9 and TRBJ1-2, is DTGVSQNPRHKITKRGQNVTFRCDPISEHNRLYWYRQTLGQGPEFLTYFQNEAQLEKSRLLSDRFSAERPKGSFSTLEIQRTEQGDSAMYLCASSLAVSNYGYTFGSGTRLTVV.

This clonotype was recorded many times. This sequence joins TRBV5-1 and TRBJ2-1; 8 bases map to TRBD2. The CDR3 totals 14 residues. Germline CDR1 and CDR2: SGHRS and YFSETQ. Trimming removed 6 bases from V and 4 bases from J; junction bases left unmatched: 6. The DNA for the CDR3 is TGCGCCAGCACCCTTAGCGGGATATACAATGAGCAGTTCTTC. Translated, it gives CASTLSGIYNEQFF.

This clonotype is deemed medium-sized. The rearrangement joins TRBV5-1 to TRBJ2-1, with D uncertain. Germline CDR1 is SGHRS and CDR2 is YFSETQ. This CDR3 spans 16 amino acids. Trimming took 5 bases from V and 3 from J, leaving 18 bases between them. The CDR3 reads CASSTGLWSDYNEQFF. The DNA for the CDR3 is TGCGCCAGCAGTACGGGCCTTTGGTCTGACTACAATGAGCAGTTCTTC.

This clonotype has at least ten counts. This chain uses TRBV7-6 with TRBJ2-7; D gene ambiguous. V was pared by 4 bases and J by 2 bases, with 12 bases between. The CDR3 covers 14 residues. Germline CDR1 SGHVS, CDR2 FNYEAQ. CDR3 DNA sequence: TGTGCCAGCAGCTCAAACGGGTTCACCTACGAGCAGTACTTC. Protein: CASSSNGFTYEQYF.

This clonotype was observed at least ten times. The J gene is TRBJ1-5, the V gene TRBV6-2 or TRBV6-3; D is possibly TRBD1 (5 bases). This CDR3 has 17 amino acids. In germline, CDR1 is MNHEY, CDR2 SVGEGT. V lost 0 bases and J 3 bases, leaving 15 bases between the germline ends. The CDR3 region has the DNA TGTGCCAGCAGTTACTCGGGGGGAGAACCCTACAATCAGCCCCAGCATTTT. Amino acids: CASSYSGGEPYNQPQHF.

In this sample, this clonotype is medium-sized (0.01 to 0.1%). The rearrangement links TRBV5-6 to TRBJ2-1; 7 nucleotides align to TRBD2. CDR3 size: 15 residues. Germline loops: CDR1 SGHDT, CDR2 YYEEEE. V lost 4 bases to trimming and J lost 9 bases; unmatched junction nucleotides: 13. Here the CDR3 DNA reads TGTGCCAGCAGCCAAGGAGGGAGGGCTTGGGGTGAGCAGTTCTTC. It specifies CASSQGGRAWGEQFF. Drawing the rest from reference TRBV5-6 and TRBJ2-1, the complete variable domain is DAGVTQSPTHLIKTRGQQVTLRCSPKSGHDTVSWYQQALGQGPQFIFQYYEEEERQRGNFPDRFSGHQFPNYSSELNVNALLLGDSALYLCASSQGGRAWGEQFFGPGTRLTVL.

By sample fraction, this clonotype is medium-sized (0.01 to 0.1%). V usage is TRBV3-1 and J usage is TRBJ1-6; D remains unclear. Germline loops: CDR1 LGHDT, CDR2 YNNKEL (reference sequence). This CDR3 is built from 14 residues. V gave up 0 bases and J gave up 7 bases, with 7 bases separating them. Here the CDR3 reads CASSQDGGNSPLHF. CDR3 nucleotides: TGTGCCAGCAGCCAAGATGGAGGAAATTCACCCCTCCACTTT.

This clonotype came up a few times. A much larger clone is a single base away; this may be a read error. This chain uses TRBV20-1 with TRBJ2-5; a weak D match, TRBD1 (5 bases). The V and J ends lost 0 bases and 13 bases respectively, with 12 bases between them. The length of the CDR3 is 11 residues. Germline lookup yields CDR1 DFQATT and CDR2 SNEGSKA (reference sequence). CDR3 protein: CSARDIDSRYF. DNA of the CDR3: TGCAGTGCTAGAGATATCGACAGCCGGTACTTC.

This clonotype was recorded at least ten times. J is TRBJ2-5 and V is TRBV20-1; 11 bases agree with TRBD1. V was clipped by 6 bases and J by 5 bases; unmatched bases: 8. Germline V gene lookup returns CDR1 DFQATT and CDR2 SNEGSKA (reference sequence). The CDR3 covers 14 residues. The CDR3, as DNA: TGCAGTGCACCAAGGACAGGGGGCAGGGAGACCCAGTACTTC. Translating gives CSAPRTGGRETQYF.

In its sample, this clonotype was seen many times. The chain uses TRBV20-1 and TRBJ2-1; TRBD1 or TRBD2 may be the D gene (5 bases each). This CDR3 has 12 residues. Germline CDR1 and CDR2: DFQATT and SNEGSKA (reference sequence). The V end was cut by 6 bases, the J end by 9 bases, with 15 bases between. This CDR3 reads CSAGRDGGEQFF. In DNA form, the CDR3 reads TGCAGTGCGGGCCGGGACGGAGGTGAGCAGTTCTTC.

There are many counts of this clonotype. J is TRBJ2-5 and V is TRBV10-3; no reliable D call. Germline V gene data show CDR1 as ENHRY and CDR2 as SYGVKD. The CDR3 contains 12 residues. Trimming left V 3 bases short and J 5 bases short, with 7 bases between. This CDR3 reads CAISEARETQYF. The CDR3 DNA is TGTGCCATCAGTGAAGCAAGGGAGACCCAGTACTTC.

This clonotype was picked up many times. The chain combines TRBV3-1 with TRBJ1-6; D uncertain. This CDR3 spans 17 amino acids. Trimming removed 4 bases from V and 0 bases from J, with 13 bases in between. Germline V CDR1 and CDR2: LGHDT, YNNKEL (reference sequence). CDR3 coding DNA: TGTGCCAGCAGCCCCGGTAGCTTAAGCTCCTATAATTCACCCCTCCACTTT. It encodes CASSPGSLSSYNSPLHF.

This clonotype is a singleton in its sample. The junction does not match germline at one end; this may be a read error. This chain links TRBV12-3 or TRBV12-4 with TRBJ2-7; TRBD2 is a possible D gene (6 bases). The CDR3 is 14 amino acids. CDR3 loop: CASTFGRSSHEHYF. CDR3 nucleotides: TGTGCCAGCACCTTCGGGAGATCTAGTCACGAGCACTACTTC.

This clonotype was seen many times. This sequence joins TRBV20-1 and TRBJ2-7, with D perhaps matching TRBD2 (6 bases). The CDR3 is 11 amino acids. Trimming took off 6 bases at V and 6 bases at J, with 12 bases between the two ends. The germline V gene has CDR1 DFQATT and CDR2 SNEGSKA (reference sequence). The CDR3 is CSASGPSEQYF. The CDR3, as DNA: TGCAGTGCCAGCGGGCCGAGCGAGCAGTACTTC.

This clonotype is labeled as medium-sized. The J gene is TRBJ1-1, the V gene TRBV6-5; 7 positions agree with TRBD1. The germline V gene encodes CDR1 MNHEY and CDR2 SVGAGI. This CDR3 has 11 residues. The J segment lost 7 bases and the V segment lost 7 bases, leaving 3 bases of the junction unmatched. The CDR3 DNA sequence: TGTGCCAGCACAAACAGGGGTGAAGCTTTCTTT. Encoded protein: CASTNRGEAFF.

The sample holds many counts of this clonotype. J is TRBJ2-6 and V is TRBV12-3 or TRBV12-4; no firm D call. The V gene lost 9 bases and the J gene lost 0 bases, with 9 bases spanning the gap. The CDR3 extends over 14 amino acids. The CDR3 loop reads CASRKYSGANVLTF. The CDR3 DNA follows: TGTGCCAGTCGCAAGTACTCTGGGGCCAACGTCCTGACTTTC.

In its sample, this clonotype ranks as medium-sized (0.01 to 0.1%). The CDR3 here is CASSYSDGETQYF. The CDR3 nucleotides are TGTGCCAGCAGTTACTCGGACGGAGAGACCCAGTACTTC. The J gene is TRBJ2-5, the V gene TRBV6-5; D is unclear. Germline V gene sequence: CDR1 MNHEY, CDR2 SVGAGI. The length of the CDR3 is 13 residues. Trimming stripped 0 bases from V and 4 bases from J, with 6 bases between.

This clonotype has a count of ten or more. The genes are TRBV6-2 or TRBV6-3 and TRBJ2-7; 7 nucleotides line up with TRBD2. CDR3 length: 15 amino acids. Per the germline V gene, CDR1 is MNHEY and CDR2 is SVGEGT. V dropped 4 bases and J dropped 7; count of bases not matched to a gene: 13. The CDR3 sequence is CASSWTSGTYGEQYF. CDR3 coding DNA: TGTGCCAGCAGTTGGACGAGCGGGACTTATGGGGAGCAGTACTTC.

By sample fraction, this clonotype is medium-sized. The chain recombines TRBV4-3 with TRBJ2-2; D is uncertain. Trimming cost V 4 bases and J 1 base, with 4 bases left between them. The CDR3 spans 13 residues. Per the germline V gene, CDR1 is LGHNA and CDR2 is YSLEER. The CDR3 DNA reads TGCGCCAGCAGCCGCGGGAACACCGGGGAGCTGTTTTTT. Amino acid sequence: CASSRGNTGELFF.

The sample holds many counts of this clonotype. The chain joins TRBV29-1 to TRBJ2-7; 12 bases align to TRBD2. V dropped 4 bases and J dropped 7; count of bases not matched to a gene: 11. The CDR3 is 15 residues long. Germline CDR1 SQVTM, CDR2 ANQGSEA. DNA for the CDR3: TGCAGCGTTGCCCGCCGACTAGCGGGAGACAAAGAGCAGTACTTC. Amino acids: CSVARRLAGDKEQYF.

This clonotype was counted many times. V gene TRBV18 combines with J gene TRBJ2-6; 8 bases map to TRBD2. The CDR3 has 16 residues. V trimming: 2 bases; J trimming: 4 bases; junction bases outside the gene matches: 4. The germline V gene encodes CDR1 KGHSH and CDR2 LQKENI. CDR3 residues: CASSPGGGLGANVLTF. CDR3 DNA sequence: TGTGCCAGCTCACCAGGCGGGGGGCTAGGGGCCAACGTCCTGACTTTC.

This clonotype was counted ten times or more. The V call is TRBV7-2, the J call TRBJ2-5; weak D call: TRBD1 (6 bases). V was clipped by 5 bases and J by 5 bases, with 18 bases between them. The CDR3 runs to 15 residues. Looked up from germline, CDR1 is SGHTA and CDR2 is FQGNSA. CDR3 protein: CASSLITGSSETQYF. In DNA, the CDR3 is TGTGCCAGCAGCCTTATAACAGGGTCGAGCGAGACCCAGTACTTC.

As concerns this clonotype: Mismatch with germline at one junction end may stem from a read error. V and J are TRBV25-1 and TRBJ2-5; D unresolved. The CDR3 loop spans 15 amino acids. Looked up from germline, CDR1 is MGHDK and CDR2 is SYGVNS. In nucleotides, the CDR3 is TGTACCAGCAGTGAATGGGTCAGGTCGACGGAGACCCAGTACTTC. It yields the protein CTSSEWVRSTETQYF.

In its sample, this clonotype ranks as medium-sized. The chain carries TRBV27 and TRBJ2-7, with a weak D call TRBD2 (5 bases). V was pared by 9 bases and J by 4 bases, with 16 bases between. The CDR3 runs 13 residues. Per the germline V gene, CDR1 is MNHEY and CDR2 is SMNVEV (reference sequence). The CDR3: CARMALAAYEQYF. DNA of the CDR3: TGTGCCAGGATGGCTCTAGCAGCTTACGAGCAGTACTTC.

The chain uses TRBV12-3 or TRBV12-4 and TRBJ2-5; 7 positions match TRBD2. The CDR3 has 15 amino acids. The V gene end was trimmed by 8 bases and the J gene end by 2 bases; junction bases not matched to a gene: 11. The CDR3 reads CASSSLGREQETQYF. The CDR3 DNA follows: TGTGCCAGCTCGTCCCTAGGGCGGGAGCAAGAGACCCAGTACTTC.